Listed here are 12 T cell receptor beta chains from one sample, sequenced in a study of post-analysis software for immune sequencing data. What these receptors recognize is not known. Each TCR beta cDNA library carried unique molecular identifiers. Using its own MiXCR run on the PCR reads, TCRdb lists one record per CDR3 protein. The table has about 800,000 distinct CDR3 sequences, roughly 27% seen once. Findings of the study overall: Patients used roughly five TRBV segments, including TRBV5-6, TRBV5-1 and TRBV20-1, more often than controls.

The sequenced sample consisted of blood. These receptors were collected from a girl aged 5 to 17 with multiple sclerosis.

V and J are TRBV6-5 and TRBJ2-7; D is possibly TRBD1 (7 bases). The J call is in doubt because the DNA end fits TRBJ2-4 better. This CDR3 is 17 amino acids long. Germline CDR1 reads MNHEY; CDR2 reads SVGAGI. The DNA of the CDR3 is TGTGCCAGCAGTTACTCGCGAGGGGGCGGGGATACGGACATTCAGTACTTC. It is translated as CASSYSRGGGDTDIQYF.

The chain is built from TRBV11-2 and TRBJ1-2; D call uncertain. The CDR3 is 14 residues long. Germline V lookup: CDR1 SGHAT, CDR2 FQNNGV. V lost 5 bases, J lost 4 bases, and 14 bases lay in between. The CDR3 coding sequence is TGTGCCAGCAGCCGAGCGGGGAATCTCTATGGCTACACCTTC. This gives the protein CASSRAGNLYGYTF.

This clonotype was counted only a few times. The rearrangement joins TRBV28 to TRBJ1-2, with TRBD1 as a possible D gene (6 bases). CDR1 is MDHEN, CDR2 SYDVKM, per germline. Trimming left V 7 bases short and J 8 bases short, with 17 bases between. This CDR3 comprises 13 residues. The CDR3 nucleotides read TGTGCCAGCACCCCGGACAGTTATAGCGGCTACACCTTC. It yields the protein CASTPDSYSGYTF.

This chain uses TRBV20-1 with TRBJ2-6; D ambiguous. Trimming shortened V by 4 bases and J by 0 bases, and 16 bases separated the two germline ends. Per the germline V gene, CDR1 is DFQATT and CDR2 is SNEGSKA (reference sequence). This CDR3 is built from 17 residues. The DNA for the CDR3 is TGCAGTGCTATTATCGAGACCTCTAGCTCTGGGGCCAACGTCCTGACTTTC. This encodes CSAIIETSSSGANVLTF.

The V gene is TRBV9, the J gene TRBJ1-1; D uncertain. V shed 2 bases and J shed 0 bases, with 11 bases lying between them. Germline CDR1 is SGDLS and CDR2 is YYNGEE. The CDR3 contains 15 residues. This CDR3 is CASSVTAALNTEAFF. The CDR3 DNA reads TGTGCCAGCAGCGTCACCGCCGCACTGAACACTGAAGCTTTCTTT.

This clonotype turned up a few times. The V gene is TRBV20-1, the J gene TRBJ2-7, with no clear D. Germline V CDR1 and CDR2: DFQATT, SNEGSKA (reference sequence). This CDR3 comprises 15 residues. The germline V and J ends were trimmed by 5 bases and 2 bases, with 19 bases remaining between them. The CDR3 sequence: CSAGIRPGTTYEQYF. The CDR3 coding sequence is TGCAGTGCTGGCATTCGACCCGGTACTACCTACGAGCAGTACTTC.

The J gene is TRBJ2-3, the V gene TRBV29-1; D may be TRBD1 or TRBD2 (6 bases each). Germline loops: CDR1 SQVTM, CDR2 ANQGSEA. The V and J ends lost 3 bases and 4 bases respectively, with 14 bases between them. CDR3 length: 14 amino acids. The CDR3 nucleotides are TGCAGCGTTGAGGTCGGGGGCCCGGCAGATACGCAGTATTTT. Amino acid sequence: CSVEVGGPADTQYF.

About this clonotype itself: A much larger clone lies one base from this, so it may be a read error. This chain uses TRBV5-1 with TRBJ2-3; D remains ambiguous. The CDR3 extends over 15 amino acids. Germline assignment: CDR1 SGHRS and CDR2 YFSETQ. Written as DNA, the CDR3 is TGCGCCAGCAGCTTGGAAGGAAGAAGCACAGATACGCGGTATTTT. It yields the protein CASSLEGRSTDTRYF. Drawing the rest from reference TRBV5-1 and TRBJ2-3, the complete variable domain is KAGVTQTPRYLIKTRGQQVTLSCSPISGHRSVSWYQQTPGQGLQFLFEYFSETQRNKGNFPGRFSGRQFSNSRSEMNVSTLELGDSALYLCASSLEGRSTDTRYFGPGTRLTVL.

With regard to this clonotype: The junction shows a germline mismatch at one end, possibly a read error. V usage is TRBV7-7 and J usage is TRBJ2-3, with 7 bases aligning to TRBD2. The CDR3 runs to 17 residues. Germline assignment: CDR1 SSHAT and CDR2 FNYEAQ (reference sequence). Here the CDR3 reads CAGSLVRASGLLDTQYF. In DNA, the CDR3 is TGTGCCGGCAGCTTAGTAAGGGCTAGCGGCCTACTTGATACGCAGTATTTT. Using reference TRBV7-7 and TRBJ2-3 for the parts outside the CDR3, the full variable domain is GAGVSQSPRYKVTKRGQDVTLRCDPISSHATLYWYQQALGQGPEFLTYFNYEAQPDKSGLPSDRFSAERPEGSISTLTIQRTEQRDSAMYRCAGSLVRASGLLDTQYFGPGTRLTVL.

The CDR3 coding sequence is TGTGCCACCAGAGATTCTGGGAGCACAGATACGCAGTATTTT. The encoded protein is CATRDSGSTDTQYF. The rearrangement links TRBV6-5 to TRBJ2-3, with no clear D. From germline, CDR1 is MNHEY and CDR2 SVGAGI. V lost 10 bases, J lost 0 bases, and 14 bases lay in between. CDR3 length: 14 amino acids.

This chain joins TRBV7-2 and TRBJ2-1; 10 bases fit TRBD2. This CDR3 contains 17 residues. Germline assignment: CDR1 SGHTA and CDR2 FQGNSA. V lost 7 bases to trimming and J lost 7 bases; unmatched junction nucleotides: 16. CDR3 sequence (DNA): TGTGCCAGCACCAGGAGAGCGTCTAGCGGGAGTGGTAATGAGCAGTTCTTC. Its protein is CASTRRASSGSGNEQFF.

The V gene is TRBV28, the J gene TRBJ2-3; possible D gene TRBD1, 6 bases. The CDR3 length is 16 residues. Germline CDR1 MDHEN, CDR2 SYDVKM. V was clipped by 6 bases and J by 5 bases, with 21 bases between them. The CDR3 nucleotides read TGTGCCAGCAGCCCGCACCTACAGGGTTCCCAAGATACGCAGTATTTT. Its translation is CASSPHLQGSQDTQYF.